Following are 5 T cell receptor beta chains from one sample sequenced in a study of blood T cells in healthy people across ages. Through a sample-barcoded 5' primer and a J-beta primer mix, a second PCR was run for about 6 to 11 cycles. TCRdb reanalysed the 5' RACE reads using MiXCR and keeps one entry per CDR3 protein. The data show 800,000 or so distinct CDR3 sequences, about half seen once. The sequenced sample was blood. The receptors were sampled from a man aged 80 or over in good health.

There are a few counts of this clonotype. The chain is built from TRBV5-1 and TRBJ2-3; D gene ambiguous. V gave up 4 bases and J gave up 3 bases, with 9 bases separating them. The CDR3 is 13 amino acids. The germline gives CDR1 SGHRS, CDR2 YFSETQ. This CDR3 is CASSIRETDTQYF. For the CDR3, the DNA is TGCGCCAGCAGCATCAGAGAAACAGATACGCAGTATTTT.

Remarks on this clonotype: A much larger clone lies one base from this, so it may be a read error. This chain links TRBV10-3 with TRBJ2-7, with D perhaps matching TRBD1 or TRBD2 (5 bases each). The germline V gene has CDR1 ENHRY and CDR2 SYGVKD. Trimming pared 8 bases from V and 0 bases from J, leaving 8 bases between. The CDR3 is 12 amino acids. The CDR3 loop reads CAIRGSSYEQYF. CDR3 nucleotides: TGTGCCATCCGGGGCAGCTCCTACGAGCAGTACTTC.

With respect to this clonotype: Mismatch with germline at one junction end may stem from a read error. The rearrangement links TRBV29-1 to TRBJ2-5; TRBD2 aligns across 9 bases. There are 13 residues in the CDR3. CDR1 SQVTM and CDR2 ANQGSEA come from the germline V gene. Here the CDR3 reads CSVGLAGQEAQYF. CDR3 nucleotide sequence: TGCAGCGTTGGTCTAGCGGGGCAAGAGGCCCAGTACTTC.

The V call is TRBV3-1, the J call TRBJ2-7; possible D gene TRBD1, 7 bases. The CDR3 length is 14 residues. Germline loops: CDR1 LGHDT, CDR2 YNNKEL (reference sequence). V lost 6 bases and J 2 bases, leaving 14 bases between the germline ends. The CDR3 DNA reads TGTGCCAGCAGACGCGGGACAGCCACCTACGAGCAGTACTTC. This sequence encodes CASRRGTATYEQYF.

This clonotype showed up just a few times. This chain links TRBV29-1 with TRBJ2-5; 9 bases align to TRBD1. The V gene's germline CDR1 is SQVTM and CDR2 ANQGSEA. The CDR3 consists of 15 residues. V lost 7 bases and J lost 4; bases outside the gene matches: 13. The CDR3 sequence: CSALPGQGARETQYF. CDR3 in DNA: TGCAGCGCTTTACCGGGACAGGGAGCTCGAGAGACCCAGTACTTC.